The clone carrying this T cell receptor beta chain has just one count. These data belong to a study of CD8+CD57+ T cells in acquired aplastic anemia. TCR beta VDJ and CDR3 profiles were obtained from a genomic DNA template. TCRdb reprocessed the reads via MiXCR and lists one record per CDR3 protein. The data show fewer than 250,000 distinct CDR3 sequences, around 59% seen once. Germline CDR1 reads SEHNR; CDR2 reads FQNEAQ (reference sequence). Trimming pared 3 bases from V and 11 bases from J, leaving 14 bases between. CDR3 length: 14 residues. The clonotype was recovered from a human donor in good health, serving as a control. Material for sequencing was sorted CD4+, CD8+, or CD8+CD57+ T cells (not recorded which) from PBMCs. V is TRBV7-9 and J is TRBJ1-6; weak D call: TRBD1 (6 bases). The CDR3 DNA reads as TGTGCCAGCAGCTTCGGGGACGCAGGGGCACCCCTCCACTTT. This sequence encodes CASSFGDAGAPLHF.